Listed here are 4 T cell receptor beta chains from one sample, sequenced in a study of T-cell memory formation after mild COVID-19. Using its own MiXCR run on the 5' RACE reads, TCRdb lists one record per CDR3 protein. The table has around 150,000 distinct CDR3 sequences, approximately 10% seen once. Sequencing used PBMCs or a T cell subset sorted from them (not recorded which). These receptors came from a young man who had mild COVID-19 (a few samples of this study predate the infection). Cell type and time point are not known.

This clonotype was seen a few times. V and J are TRBV20-1 and TRBJ2-5; unclear D gene. Germline CDR1 is DFQATT and CDR2 is SNEGSKA (reference sequence). The V end lost 1 base, the J end lost 3 bases, and 12 bases lay between the germline ends. CDR3 length: 14 amino acids. The DNA for the CDR3 is TGCAGTGCTAGAGCCGCCGGGCCCGAAGAGACCCAGTACTTC. It encodes CSARAAGPEETQYF.

This sequence joins TRBV6-5 and TRBJ1-5, with D perhaps TRBD1 (5 bases). The V end was cut by 0 bases, the J end by 2 bases, with 11 bases between. Germline CDR1 MNHEY, CDR2 SVGAGI. The CDR3 totals 16 residues. CDR3 coding DNA: TGTGCCAGCAGTTACTCGAGAGTGGGGGGCAATCAGCCCCAGCATTTT. Amino acids: CASSYSRVGGNQPQHF.

This clonotype was detected a few times. This rearrangement joins TRBV18 to TRBJ2-7; tentative D call: TRBD2 (6 bases). V lost 8 bases and J 2 bases, leaving 16 bases between the germline ends. CDR1 and CDR2 from the germline V gene are KGHSH and LQKENI. The CDR3 spans 14 residues. CDR3 amino acids: CASAPGGGAYEQYF. CDR3 nucleotide sequence: TGTGCCAGCGCGCCTGGGGGAGGCGCCTACGAGCAGTACTTC.

In this sample, this clonotype turned up many times. The chain employs TRBV20-1 and TRBJ2-5, with TRBD2 matching over 8 bases. Trimming at V came to 0 bases and at J to 1 base, leaving 7 bases not matched to a gene. Germline CDR1 DFQATT, CDR2 SNEGSKA (reference sequence). The CDR3 is made up of 16 amino acids. The CDR3 DNA reads as TGCAGTGCTAGAGATCTCTTTCGGGGGGGCCAAGAGACCCAGTACTTC. Translated: CSARDLFRGGQETQYF.